This T cell receptor beta chain was observed in a study of cytomegalovirus exposure and HLA in healthy donors. The study ran its PCR with 60 Vbeta and 13 Jbeta primers. Sequencing used immunoSEQ multiplex PCR; TCRdb keeps in-frame clones, though not all of them. The sample includes around 78,000 clones, less than 85% of them seen just once. V shed 2 bases and J 2 bases; nucleotides not matched to a gene: 6. The germline V gene encodes CDR1 GTSNPN and CDR2 SVGIG (reference sequence). The CDR3 runs 16 residues. This clone was detected once. The rearrangement joins TRBV30 to TRBJ2-7; TRBD2 matches 13 bases. The TCR was taken from a male donor in good health and CMV-seronegative. Sequenced sample: PBMCs. The CDR3 nucleotides are TGTGCCTGGAGTCGACTAGCGGGGGGTGGCGCCTACGAGCAGTACTTC. Its translation: CAWSRLAGGGAYEQYF.